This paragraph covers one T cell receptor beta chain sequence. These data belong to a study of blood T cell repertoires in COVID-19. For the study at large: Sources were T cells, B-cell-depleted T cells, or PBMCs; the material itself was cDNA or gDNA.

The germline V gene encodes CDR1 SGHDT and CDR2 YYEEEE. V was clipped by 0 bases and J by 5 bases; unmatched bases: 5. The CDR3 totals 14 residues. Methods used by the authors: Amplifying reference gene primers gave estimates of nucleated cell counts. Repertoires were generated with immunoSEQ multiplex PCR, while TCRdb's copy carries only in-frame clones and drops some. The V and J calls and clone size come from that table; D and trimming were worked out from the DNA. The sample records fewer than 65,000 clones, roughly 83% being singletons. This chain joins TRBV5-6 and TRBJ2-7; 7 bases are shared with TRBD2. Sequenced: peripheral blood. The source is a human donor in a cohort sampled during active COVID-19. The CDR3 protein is CASSLGASGDEQYF. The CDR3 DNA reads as TGTGCCAGCAGCTTGGGGGCTAGCGGTGACGAGCAGTACTTC.